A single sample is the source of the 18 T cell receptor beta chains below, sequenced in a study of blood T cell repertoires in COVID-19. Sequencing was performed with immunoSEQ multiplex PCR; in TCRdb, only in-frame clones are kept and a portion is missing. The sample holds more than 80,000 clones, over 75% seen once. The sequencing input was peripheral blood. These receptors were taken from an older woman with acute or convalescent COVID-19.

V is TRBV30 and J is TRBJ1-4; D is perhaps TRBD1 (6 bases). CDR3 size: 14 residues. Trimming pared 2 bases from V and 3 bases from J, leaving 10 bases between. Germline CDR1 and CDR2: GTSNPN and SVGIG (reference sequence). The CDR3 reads CAWSTGQPNEKLFF. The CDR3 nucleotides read TGTGCCTGGAGTACAGGGCAGCCTAATGAAAAACTGTTTTTT.

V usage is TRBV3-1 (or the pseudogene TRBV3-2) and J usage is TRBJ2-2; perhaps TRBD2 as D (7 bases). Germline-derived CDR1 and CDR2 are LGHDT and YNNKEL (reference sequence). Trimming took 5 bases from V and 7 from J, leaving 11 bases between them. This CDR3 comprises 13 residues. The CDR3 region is CASSSGGDGELFF. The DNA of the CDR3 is TGTGCCAGCAGCTCGGGGGGCGACGGGGAGCTGTTTTTT.

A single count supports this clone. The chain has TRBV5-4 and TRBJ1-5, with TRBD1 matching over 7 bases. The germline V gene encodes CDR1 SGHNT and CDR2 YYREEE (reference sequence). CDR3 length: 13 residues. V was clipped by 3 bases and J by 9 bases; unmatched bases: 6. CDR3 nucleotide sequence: TGTGCCAGCAGCTATGACAGGGAAGGGCCCCAGCATTTT. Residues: CASSYDREGPQHF.

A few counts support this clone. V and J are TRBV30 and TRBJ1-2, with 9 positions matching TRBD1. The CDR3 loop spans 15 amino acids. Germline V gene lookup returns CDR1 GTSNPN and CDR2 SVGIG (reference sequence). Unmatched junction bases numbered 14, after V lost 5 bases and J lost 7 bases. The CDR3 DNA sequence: TGTGCCTGGCACAGGGACAGGGCGGAGGGGCCTGGCTACACCTTC. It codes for CAWHRDRAEGPGYTF. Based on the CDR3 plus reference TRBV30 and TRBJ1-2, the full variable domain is SQTIHQWPATLVQPVGSPLSLECTVEGTSNPNLYWYRQAAGRGLQLLFYSVGIGQISSEVPQNLSASRPQDRQFILSSKKLLLSDSGFYLCAWHRDRAEGPGYTFGSGTRLTVV.

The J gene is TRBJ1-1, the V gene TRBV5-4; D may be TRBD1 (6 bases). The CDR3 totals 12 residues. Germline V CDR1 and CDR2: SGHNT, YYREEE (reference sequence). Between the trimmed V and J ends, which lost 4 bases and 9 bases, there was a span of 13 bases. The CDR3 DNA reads TGTGCCAGCAGCATCAGACAGGCACAAGCTTTCTTT. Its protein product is CASSIRQAQAFF. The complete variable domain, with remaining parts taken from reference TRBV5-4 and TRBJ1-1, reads ETGVTQSPTHLIKTRGQQVTLRCSSQSGHNTVSWYQQALGQGPQFIFQYYREEENGRGNFPPRFSGLQFPNYSSELNVNALELDDSALYLCASSIRQAQAFFGQGTRLTVV.

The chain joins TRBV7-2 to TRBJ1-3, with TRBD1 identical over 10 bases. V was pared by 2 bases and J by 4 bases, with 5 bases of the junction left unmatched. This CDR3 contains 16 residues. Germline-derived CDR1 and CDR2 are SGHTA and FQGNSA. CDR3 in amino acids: CASSLSAGQGGNTIYF. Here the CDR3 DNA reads TGTGCCAGCAGCTTAAGTGCGGGACAGGGGGGAAACACCATATATTTT.

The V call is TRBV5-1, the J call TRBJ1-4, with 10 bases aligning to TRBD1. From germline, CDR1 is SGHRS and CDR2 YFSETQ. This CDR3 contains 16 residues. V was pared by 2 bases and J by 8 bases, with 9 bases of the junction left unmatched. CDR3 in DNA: TGCGCCAGCAGCTTTGTTCCCGGGACAGGGGAGGAAAAACTGTTTTTT. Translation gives CASSFVPGTGEEKLFF.

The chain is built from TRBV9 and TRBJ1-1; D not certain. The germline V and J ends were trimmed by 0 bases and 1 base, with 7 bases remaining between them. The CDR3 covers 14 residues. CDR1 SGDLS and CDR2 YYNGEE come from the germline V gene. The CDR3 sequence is CASSVGAENTEAFF. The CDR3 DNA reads TGTGCCAGCAGCGTAGGTGCAGAGAACACTGAAGCTTTCTTT.

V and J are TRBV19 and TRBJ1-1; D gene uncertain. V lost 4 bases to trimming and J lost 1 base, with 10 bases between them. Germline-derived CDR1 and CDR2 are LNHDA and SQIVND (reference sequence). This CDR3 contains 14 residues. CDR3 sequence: CASSTEFRNTEAFF. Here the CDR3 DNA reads TGTGCCAGTAGTACAGAGTTTAGGAACACTGAAGCTTTCTTT.

DNA for the CDR3: TGCGCCAGCGGGCCACAGGGATTGGAAACCGGGGAGCTGTTTTTT. Its protein product is CASGPQGLETGELFF. The V call is TRBV5-1, the J call TRBJ2-2; TRBD1 is a possible D gene (6 bases). The V gene's germline CDR1 is SGHRS and CDR2 YFSETQ. Deletions cut 7 bases from V and 5 bases from J, with 18 bases between. The CDR3 contains 15 residues.

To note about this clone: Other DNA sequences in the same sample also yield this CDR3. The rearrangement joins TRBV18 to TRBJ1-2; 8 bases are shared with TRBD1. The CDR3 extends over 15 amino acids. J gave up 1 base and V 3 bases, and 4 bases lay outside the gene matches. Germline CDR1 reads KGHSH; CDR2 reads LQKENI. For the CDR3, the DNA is TGTGCCAGCTCACCCGACAGGGGAAATAACTATGGCTACACCTTC. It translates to CASSPDRGNNYGYTF. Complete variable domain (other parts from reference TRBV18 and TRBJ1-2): NAGVMQNPRHLVRRRGQEARLRCSPMKGHSHVYWYRQLPEEGLKFMVYLQKENIIDESGMPKERFSAEFPKEGPSILRIQQVVRGDSAAYFCASSPDRGNNYGYTFGSGTRLTVV.

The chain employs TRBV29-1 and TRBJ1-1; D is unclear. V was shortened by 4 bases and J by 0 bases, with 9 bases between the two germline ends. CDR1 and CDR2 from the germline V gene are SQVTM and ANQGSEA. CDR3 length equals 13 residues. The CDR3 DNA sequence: TGCAGCGTTGGCGGGAACATGAACACTGAAGCTTTCTTT. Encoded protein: CSVGGNMNTEAFF.

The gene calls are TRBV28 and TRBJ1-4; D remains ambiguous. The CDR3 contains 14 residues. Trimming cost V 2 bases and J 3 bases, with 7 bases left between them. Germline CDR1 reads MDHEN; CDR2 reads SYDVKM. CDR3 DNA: TGTGCCAGCAGTTTAGGAGGATCTAATGAAAAACTGTTTTTT. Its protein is CASSLGGSNEKLFF.

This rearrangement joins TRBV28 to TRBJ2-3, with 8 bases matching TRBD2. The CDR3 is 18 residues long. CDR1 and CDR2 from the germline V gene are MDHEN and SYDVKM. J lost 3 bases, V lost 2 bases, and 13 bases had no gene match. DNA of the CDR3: TGTGCCAGCAGTTTAGTCTACGCGGGGGGAGAGGGTACAGATACGCAGTATTTT. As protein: CASSLVYAGGEGTDTQYF.

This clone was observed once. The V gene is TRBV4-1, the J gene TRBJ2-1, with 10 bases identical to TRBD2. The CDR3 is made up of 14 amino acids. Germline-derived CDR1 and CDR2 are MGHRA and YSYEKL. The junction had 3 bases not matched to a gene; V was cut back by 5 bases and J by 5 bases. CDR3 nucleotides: TGCGCCAGCAGCTGGACTAGCGGAGACAATGAGCAGTTCTTC. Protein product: CASSWTSGDNEQFF.

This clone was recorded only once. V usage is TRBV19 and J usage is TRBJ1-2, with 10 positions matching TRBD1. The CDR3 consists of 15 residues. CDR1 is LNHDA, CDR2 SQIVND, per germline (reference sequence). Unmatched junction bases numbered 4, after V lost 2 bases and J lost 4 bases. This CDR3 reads CASSITGTGVYGYTF. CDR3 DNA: TGTGCCAGTAGTATAACCGGGACAGGGGTCTATGGCTACACCTTC.

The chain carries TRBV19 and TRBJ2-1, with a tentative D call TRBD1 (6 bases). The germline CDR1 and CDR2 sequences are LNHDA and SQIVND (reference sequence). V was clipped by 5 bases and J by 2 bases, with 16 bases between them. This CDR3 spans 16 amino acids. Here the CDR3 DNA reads TGTGCCAGTAGTTCACGGACAGCGACAGCCTACAATGAGCAGTTCTTC. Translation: CASSSRTATAYNEQFF.

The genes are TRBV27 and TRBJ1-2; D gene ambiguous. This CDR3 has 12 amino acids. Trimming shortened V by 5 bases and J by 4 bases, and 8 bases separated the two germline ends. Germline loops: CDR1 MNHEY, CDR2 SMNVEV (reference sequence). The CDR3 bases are TGTGCCAGCAGTCCTTACGGCTATGGCTACACCTTC. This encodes CASSPYGYGYTF.